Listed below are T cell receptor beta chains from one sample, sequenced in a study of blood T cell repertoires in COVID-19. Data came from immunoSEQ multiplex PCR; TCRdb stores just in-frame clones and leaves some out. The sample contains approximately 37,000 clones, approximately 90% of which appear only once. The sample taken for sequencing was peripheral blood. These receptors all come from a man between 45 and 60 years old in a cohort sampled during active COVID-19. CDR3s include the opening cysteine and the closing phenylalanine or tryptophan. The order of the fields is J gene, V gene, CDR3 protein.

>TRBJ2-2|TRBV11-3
CASSLSLMGLAGETGELFF
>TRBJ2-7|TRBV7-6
CASSPGTPPSYEQYF
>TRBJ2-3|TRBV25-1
CASSEYGDTQYF
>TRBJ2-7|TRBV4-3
CASSQVQGLEQYF
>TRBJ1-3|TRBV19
CASSMKTTGGYTIYF
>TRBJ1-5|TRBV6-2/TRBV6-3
CASSLTQGAYNQPQHF
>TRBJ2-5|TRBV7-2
CASSLVSSGPWETQYF
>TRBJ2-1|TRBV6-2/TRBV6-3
CASSEGDSRLDEQFF
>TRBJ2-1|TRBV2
CASSEGASGVHEQFF
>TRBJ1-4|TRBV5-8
CASSVGTGRTNEKLFF
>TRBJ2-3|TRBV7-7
CASSLDYTDTQYF
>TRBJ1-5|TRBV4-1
CASSQDADNQPQHF
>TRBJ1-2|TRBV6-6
CASSLTGGDYGYTF
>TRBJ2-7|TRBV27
CASTSNRDRAYEQYF
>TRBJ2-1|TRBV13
CASSYTSGGAPEQFF
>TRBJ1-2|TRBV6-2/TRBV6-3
CASSYSDRATLGYTF
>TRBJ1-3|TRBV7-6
CASSPWLGERSGNTIYF
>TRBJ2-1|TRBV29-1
CSVGGLAGGSPHNEQFF
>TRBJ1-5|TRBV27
CASGRQPQHF
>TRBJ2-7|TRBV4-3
CASSQGQGFYEQYF
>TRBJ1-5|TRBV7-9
CASSFQPPGQSFNQPQHF
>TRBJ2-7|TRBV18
CASSPPGNYEQYF
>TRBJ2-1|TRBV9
CASSVQGGEQFF
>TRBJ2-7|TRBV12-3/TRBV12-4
CASSLRGGYEQYF
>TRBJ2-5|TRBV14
CASTGGLQETQYF
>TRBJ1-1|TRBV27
CASSSENTEAFF
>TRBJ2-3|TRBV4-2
CASSQRGNNTQYF
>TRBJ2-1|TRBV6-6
CASSPTGGDNEQFF
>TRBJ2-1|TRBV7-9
CASSFGSPRDNEQFF
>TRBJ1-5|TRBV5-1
CASSSHRVDQPQHF
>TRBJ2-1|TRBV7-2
CASSLTRAGPSSSYNEQFF
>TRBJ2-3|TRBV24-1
CATSEYAGTSGKTDTQYF
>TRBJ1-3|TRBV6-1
CASSEVVYSGNTIYF
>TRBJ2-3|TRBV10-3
CAISEFVGGGTDTQYF
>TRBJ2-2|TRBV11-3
CASSRSPDRGNTGELFF